What follows is one T cell receptor beta chain and its context. V was clipped by 5 bases and J by 3 bases, with 13 bases between them. The length of the CDR3 is 14 residues. The V gene's germline CDR1 is SEHNR and CDR2 FQNEAQ (reference sequence). Assay used: immunoSEQ multiplex PCR; TCRdb lists only in-frame clones, some missing. The sample lists approximately 50,000 clones; 84% were seen once. The sample belongs to a study of OX40 agonist ivuxolimab in advanced cancers. This receptor was obtained from an adult with an advanced solid tumor such as melanoma, head and neck, liver or kidney cancer. Source: CD4+ or CD8+ T cells sorted from blood, taken in a trial of the OX40 agonist ivuxolimab. This chain joins TRBV7-9 and TRBJ2-5; possibly TRBD2 for D (5 bases). The CDR3: CASSTQTKKETQYF. The CDR3 bases are TGTGCCAGCAGCACCCAGACTAAGAAAGAGACCCAGTACTTC.